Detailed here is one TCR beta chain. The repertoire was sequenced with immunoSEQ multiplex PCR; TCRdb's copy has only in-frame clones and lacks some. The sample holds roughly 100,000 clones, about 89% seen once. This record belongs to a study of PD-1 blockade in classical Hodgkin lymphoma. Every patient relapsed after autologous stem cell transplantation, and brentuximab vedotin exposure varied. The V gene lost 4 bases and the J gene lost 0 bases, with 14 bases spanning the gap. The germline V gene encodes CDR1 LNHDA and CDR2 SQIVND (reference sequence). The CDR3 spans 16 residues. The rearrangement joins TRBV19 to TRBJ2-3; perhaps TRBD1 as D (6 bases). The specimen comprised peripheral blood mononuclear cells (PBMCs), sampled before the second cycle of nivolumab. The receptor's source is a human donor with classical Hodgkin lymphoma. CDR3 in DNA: TGTGCCAGTAGTACATCGGGACATGATAGCACAGATACGCAGTATTTT. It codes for CASSTSGHDSTDTQYF.